This T cell receptor (beta chain) was recorded in a study of CD8 T cells in Susac syndrome (dated by TCRdb to the late 2010s). About the investigation overall: Repertoire sequencing was used to test whether CD8+ T cell activation and differentiation in Susac syndrome was antigen driven. General conclusions and limits of the study: The number of individuals in the TCR sequencing and HLA analysis was recognized as being relatively small.

On this clonotype: Its antigen remains unidentified. It has no much larger one-base neighbor in the sample; base qualities were not kept.

RNA was extracted using the RNeasy kit, and roughly 0.45 to 1 ug of the RNA was reverse transcribed with random hexamers. TCR beta CDR3 regions were amplified with the immunoSEQ multiplex PCR assay covering 54 Vbeta and 13 Jbeta segments. Bias from PCR amplification was corrected by using a synthetic template baseline for primer optimization and for computational correction. The authors processed their data as follows. Reads were annotated to V, D and J genes per IMGT and analyzed with immunoSEQ Analyzer, keeping only productive sequences. Clonality was calculated as one minus the Shannon entropy normalized by log2 of the number of productive unique sequences. Public and private clones were assessed among the 100 most prevalent clones of each patient and control. Clones were defined as Susac-specific when absent from the healthy and MS cohorts, from 1,000 to 1,100 published viral clones and from other ImmuneACCESS disease sequences. TCRdb reprocessing: public reads trimmed at Q25 with fastp, clones called with MiXCR, in-frame beta chains kept. One record per CDR3 amino acid sequence lists the most common genes and DNA. The V and J calls come from TCRdb's annotation, not from the publication. The sample yields roughly 180,000 distinct CDR3 sequences; around 95% were counted once. 0.14% of the sample goes to the ten largest clones.

The germline ends are 13 bases apart after V is trimmed by 4 bases and J by 5 bases. The CDR3 runs 14 amino acids, cysteine and phenylalanine included. Only the CDR3 part of the read is kept: 42 bases, read in frame from the first base. The germline V gene sets CDR1 to SGHVS and CDR2 to FQNEAQ. Peripheral blood CD8+ and CD4+ T cells from healthy donors, Susac syndrome patients and multiple sclerosis patients were profiled by high-throughput TCR beta sequencing. Healthy donors were included as age- and sex-matched controls. CD8+ TEMRA cells were enriched by FACS, while bulk CD8+ and CD4+ T cells were purified by magnetic negative isolation. Blood was collected in EDTA tubes and processed within 24 hours, with PBMCs isolated through density gradient centrifugation. PBMCs intended for TCR sequencing were cryopreserved in liquid nitrogen and were subsequently thawed in a 37 degrees C water bath. A purity of at least 90% was achieved for sorted or isolated CD4+, CD8+ and CD8+ TEMRA cells.

This TCR was sampled from a human donor in good health. Sequencing used CD4+ T cells from PBMCs. Rearrangement joined TRBV7-8 to TRBJ2-3; D gene: possibly TRBD1, on 6 matching bases. DNA sequence: TGTGCCAGCAGCTCAGGGGTGAAGGGAGATACGCAGTATTTT. Protein translation: CASSSGVKGDTQYF.